The following is a TCR beta chain sequence with its context. Its antigen is unknown. Measured with immunoSEQ multiplex PCR; TCRdb has only the in-frame clones, and not every one. The profile shows about 24,000 clones, around 81% of them singletons. The sample originates from a study of T cells in localized non-small cell lung cancer. Findings and limits, study-wide: Clonality of T cells reached its maximum in uninvolved adjacent lung, surpassing tumor. Higher blood T cell density went with longer overall survival. Owing to sequencing of a solitary tumor region, heterogeneity cannot be discounted. A median of 57 clones ranked among the top 100 in tumor appeared in adjacent lung.

The germline V gene has CDR1 SGHRS and CDR2 YFSETQ. V was shortened by 6 bases and J by 0 bases, with 13 bases between the two germline ends. The CDR3 spans 16 residues. The specimen comprised PBMCs, sampled before any cancer treatment. This clonotype was obtained from a man between 40 and 75 years old with stage II lung adenocarcinoma. The chain joins TRBV5-1 to TRBJ2-6; maybe TRBD2 (6 bases). In DNA, the CDR3 is TGCGCCAGCACGTCCGGGGGAATCTCTGGGGCCAACGTCCTGACTTTC. Amino acids: CASTSGGISGANVLTF.